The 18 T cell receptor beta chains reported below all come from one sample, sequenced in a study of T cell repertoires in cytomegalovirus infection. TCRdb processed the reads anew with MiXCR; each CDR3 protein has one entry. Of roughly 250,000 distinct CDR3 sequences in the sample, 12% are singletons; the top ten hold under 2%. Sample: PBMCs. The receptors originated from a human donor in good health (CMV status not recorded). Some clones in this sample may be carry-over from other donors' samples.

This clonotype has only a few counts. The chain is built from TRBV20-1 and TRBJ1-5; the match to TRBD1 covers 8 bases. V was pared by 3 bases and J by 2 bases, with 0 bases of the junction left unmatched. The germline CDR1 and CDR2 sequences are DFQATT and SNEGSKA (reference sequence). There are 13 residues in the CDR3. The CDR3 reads CSARGQGNQPQHF. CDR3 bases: TGCAGTGCTAGGGGACAGGGCAATCAGCCCCAGCATTTT.

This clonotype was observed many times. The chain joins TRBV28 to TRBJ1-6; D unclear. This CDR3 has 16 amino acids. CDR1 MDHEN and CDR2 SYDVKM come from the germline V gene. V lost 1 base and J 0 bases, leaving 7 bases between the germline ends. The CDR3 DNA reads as TGTGCCAGCAGTTTATTGGGGAGCTCCTATAATTCACCCCTCCACTTT. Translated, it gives CASSLLGSSYNSPLHF. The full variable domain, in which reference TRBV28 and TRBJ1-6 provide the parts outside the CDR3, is DVKVTQSSRYLVKRTGEKVFLECVQDMDHENMFWYRQDPGLGLRLIYFSYDVKMKEKGDIPEGYSVSREKKERFSLILESASTNQTSMYLCASSLLGSSYNSPLHFGNGTRLTVT.

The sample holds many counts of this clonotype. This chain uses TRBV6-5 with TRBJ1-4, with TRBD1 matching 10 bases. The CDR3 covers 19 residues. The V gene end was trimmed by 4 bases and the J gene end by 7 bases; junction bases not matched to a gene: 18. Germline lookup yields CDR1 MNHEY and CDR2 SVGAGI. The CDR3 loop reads CASSSLTPGQGWAGEKLFF. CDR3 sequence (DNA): TGTGCCAGCAGTTCCCTCACCCCGGGACAGGGGTGGGCAGGTGAAAAACTGTTTTTT.

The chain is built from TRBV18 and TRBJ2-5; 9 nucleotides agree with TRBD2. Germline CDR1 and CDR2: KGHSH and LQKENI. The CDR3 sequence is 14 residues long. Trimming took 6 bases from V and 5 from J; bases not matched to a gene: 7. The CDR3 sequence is CASSGKTSGETQYF. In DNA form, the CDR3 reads TGTGCCAGCTCCGGAAAAACTAGCGGGGAGACCCAGTACTTC.

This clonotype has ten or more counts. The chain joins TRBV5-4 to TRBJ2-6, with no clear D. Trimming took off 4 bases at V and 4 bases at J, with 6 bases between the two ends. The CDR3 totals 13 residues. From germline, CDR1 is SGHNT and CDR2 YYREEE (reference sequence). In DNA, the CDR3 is TGTGCCAGCAGCCCCCGGGGGGCCAACGTCCTGACTTTC. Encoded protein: CASSPRGANVLTF.

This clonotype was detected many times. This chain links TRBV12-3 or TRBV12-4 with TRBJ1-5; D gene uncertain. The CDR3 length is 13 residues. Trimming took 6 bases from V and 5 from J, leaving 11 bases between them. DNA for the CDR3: TGTGCCAGCAGCAGAAAGGGAGATCAGCCCCAGCATTTT. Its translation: CASSRKGDQPQHF.

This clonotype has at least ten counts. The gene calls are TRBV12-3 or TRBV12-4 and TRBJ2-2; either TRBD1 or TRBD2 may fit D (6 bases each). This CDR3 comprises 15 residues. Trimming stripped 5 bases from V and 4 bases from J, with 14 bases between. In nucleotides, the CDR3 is TGTGCCAGCAGTCCCGGGGGCCTGGGCACCGGGGAGCTGTTTTTT. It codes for CASSPGGLGTGELFF.

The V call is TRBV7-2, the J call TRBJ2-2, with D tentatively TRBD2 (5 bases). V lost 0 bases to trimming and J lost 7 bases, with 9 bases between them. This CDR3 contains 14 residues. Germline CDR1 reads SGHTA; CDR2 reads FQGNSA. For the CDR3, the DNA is TGTGCCAGCAGCTTAGCGTGGGCGGGCGGGGAGCTGTTTTTT. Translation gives CASSLAWAGGELFF.

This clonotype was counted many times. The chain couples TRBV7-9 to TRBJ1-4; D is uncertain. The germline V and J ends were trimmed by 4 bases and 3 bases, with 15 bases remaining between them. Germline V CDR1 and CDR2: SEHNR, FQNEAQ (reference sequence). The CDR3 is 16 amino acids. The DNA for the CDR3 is TGTGCCAGCAGCTCCCTCGGTCGGGAGGCTAATGAAAAACTGTTTTTT. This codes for CASSSLGREANEKLFF. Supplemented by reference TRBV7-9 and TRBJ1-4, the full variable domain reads DTGVSQNPRHKITKRGQNVTFRCDPISEHNRLYWYRQTLGQGPEFLTYFQNEAQLEKSRLLSDRFSAERPKGSFSTLEIQRTEQGDSAMYLCASSSLGREANEKLFFGSGTQLSVL.

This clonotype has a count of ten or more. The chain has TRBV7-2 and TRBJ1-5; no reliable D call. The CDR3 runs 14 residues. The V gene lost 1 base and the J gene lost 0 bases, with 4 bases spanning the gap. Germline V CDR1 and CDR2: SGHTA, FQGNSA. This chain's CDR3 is CASSLEHSNQPQHF. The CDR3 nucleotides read TGTGCCAGCAGCTTAGAACATAGCAATCAGCCCCAGCATTTT.

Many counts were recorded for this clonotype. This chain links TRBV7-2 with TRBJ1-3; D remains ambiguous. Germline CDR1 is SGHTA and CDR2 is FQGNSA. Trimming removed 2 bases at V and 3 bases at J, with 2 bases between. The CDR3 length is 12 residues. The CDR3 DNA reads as TGTGCCAGCAGCTTAAATGGAAACACCATATATTTT. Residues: CASSLNGNTIYF.

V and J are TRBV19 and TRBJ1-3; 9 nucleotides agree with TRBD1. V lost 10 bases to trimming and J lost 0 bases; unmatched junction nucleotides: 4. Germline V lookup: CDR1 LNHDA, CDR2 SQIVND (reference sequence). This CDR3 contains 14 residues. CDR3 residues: CATRTGDSGNTIYF. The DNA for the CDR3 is TGTGCCACCAGGACAGGGGACTCTGGAAACACCATATATTTT.

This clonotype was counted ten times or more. For the CDR3, the DNA is TGTGCCAGCAGCTTGGAGGAGCAAACAGCCAAATATGGCTACACCTTC. Amino acid sequence: CASSLEEQTAKYGYTF. The chain combines TRBV5-5 with TRBJ1-2; D is uncertain. The CDR3 runs 16 residues. Germline CDR1 reads SGHKS; CDR2 reads YYEKEE (reference sequence). Trimming pared 0 bases from V and 5 bases from J, leaving 17 bases between.

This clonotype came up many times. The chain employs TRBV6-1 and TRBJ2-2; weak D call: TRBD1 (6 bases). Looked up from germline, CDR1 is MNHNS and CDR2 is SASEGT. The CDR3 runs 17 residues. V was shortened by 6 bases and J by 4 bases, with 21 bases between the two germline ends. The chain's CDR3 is CASSYDRTRISTGELFF. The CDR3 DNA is TGTGCCAGCAGCTATGACAGGACCAGAATTTCCACCGGGGAGCTGTTTTTT.

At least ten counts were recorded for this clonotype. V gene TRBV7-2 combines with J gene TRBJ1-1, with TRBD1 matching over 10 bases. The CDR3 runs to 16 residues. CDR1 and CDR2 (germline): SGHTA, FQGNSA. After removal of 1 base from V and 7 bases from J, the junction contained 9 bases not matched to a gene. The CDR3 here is CASSLETGGSRGEAFF. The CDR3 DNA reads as TGTGCCAGCAGCTTAGAGACAGGGGGCTCGAGGGGTGAAGCTTTCTTT.

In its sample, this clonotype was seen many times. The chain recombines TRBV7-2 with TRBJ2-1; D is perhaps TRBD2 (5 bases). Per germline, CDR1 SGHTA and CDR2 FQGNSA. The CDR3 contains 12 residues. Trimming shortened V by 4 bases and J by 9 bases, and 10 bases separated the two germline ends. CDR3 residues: CASSSLGGEQFF. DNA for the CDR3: TGTGCCAGCAGCTCCCTCGGAGGTGAGCAGTTCTTC.

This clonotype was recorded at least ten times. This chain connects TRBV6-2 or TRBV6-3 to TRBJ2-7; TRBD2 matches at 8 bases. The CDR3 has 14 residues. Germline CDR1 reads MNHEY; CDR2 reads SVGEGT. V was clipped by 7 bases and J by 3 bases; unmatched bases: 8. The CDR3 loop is CASNPSGRGYEQYF. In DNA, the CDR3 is TGTGCCAGCAACCCAAGCGGGAGAGGCTACGAGCAGTACTTC.

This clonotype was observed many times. The CDR3 loop reads CASSWDRPEKLFF. The CDR3 coding sequence is TGTGCCAGTAGTTGGGACAGGCCAGAAAAACTGTTTTTT. The J gene is TRBJ1-4, the V gene TRBV19; TRBD1 agrees at 8 bases. Germline trimming cut 5 bases from V and 8 bases from J; bases unmatched to any gene: 4. Germline CDR1 and CDR2: LNHDA and SQIVND (reference sequence). The CDR3 has 13 residues.